A selection of T cell receptor beta chains follows, all from one sample in a study of cytomegalovirus exposure and HLA in healthy donors. Method: immunoSEQ multiplex PCR; TCRdb's copy keeps in-frame clones and lacks some. The sample carries over 100,000 clones, 88% recorded once. Material: PBMCs. Source of these receptors: a woman younger than 30 in good health and CMV-seropositive. Both conserved end residues are part of each CDR3. Each record gives: J gene, clone size, D gene, V gene, CDR3 DNA, CDR3 protein. A D gene is named only where the DNA matches it firmly. Clone size is stated in some rows and not others, as once, few, many or a class when expanded.

>TRBJ1-5|NA|TRBD1|TRBV30
TGTGCCTGGAGTCCGGGAGGGGGCCGCAAACGGCCCCAGCATTTT
CAWSPGGGRKRPQHF
>TRBJ2-3|NA|TRBD1|TRBV5-3
TGTGCCAGAAGCTTCGACAGGGGGCGAAAATTGAGTGAGCAAGATACGCAGTATTTT
CARSFDRGRKLSEQDTQYF
>TRBJ2-7|once|TRBD2|TRBV4-1
TGCGCCAGCAGCCAACGGGGGGGGTCATCCTACGAGCAGTACTTC
CASSQRGGSSYEQYF
>TRBJ1-2|NA|TRBD1|TRBV9
TGTGCCAGCAGCGGGCTGGCCGGGACAGGGGCACGGGTGGGTGCGTTTAAAGGCTACACCTTC
CASSGLAGTGARVGAFKGYTF
>TRBJ2-1|NA|TRBD1|TRBV18
TGTGCCAGCTTCCGGACAGGGGTCTACAATGAGCAGTTCTTC
CASFRTGVYNEQFF
>TRBJ2-7|NA|TRBD1|TRBV7-2
TGTGCCAGCAGCTTAGAAAACAGGGGGCACATCGAGCAGTACTTC
CASSLENRGHIEQYF
>TRBJ2-1|NA|TRBD1|TRBV19
TGTGCCAGTAACGAGCCGGGACAGGGAGCGGGTTACAATGAGCAGTTCTTC
CASNEPGQGAGYNEQFF
>TRBJ2-1|NA|TRBD2|TRBV7-9
TGTGCCAGCAGTCGACGGACTAGCGGTTACAATGAGCAGTTCTTC
CASSRRTSGYNEQFF
>TRBJ2-7|NA|TRBD1|TRBV6-1
TGTGCCAGCAGTGACAGGACAGGCAGCTCCTACGAGCAGTACTTC
CASSDRTGSSYEQYF
>TRBJ2-1|NA|TRBD2|TRBV5-1
TGCGCCAGCAGCAGGACTAGCGGGGGGTACAATGAGCAGTTCTTC
CASSRTSGGYNEQFF
>TRBJ1-5|NA|NA|TRBV7-8
TGTGCCAGCAGCTTCGGGGGGCTTGGCAATCAGCCCCAGCATTTT
CASSFGGLGNQPQHF
>TRBJ2-7|NA|TRBD1|TRBV11-2
TGTGCCAGCAGCAACAAACAGGGGGCCATTTCTTACGAGCAGTACTTC
CASSNKQGAISYEQYF
>TRBJ2-7|NA|NA|TRBV2
TGTGCCAGCAGTTTCCGGACAGAAACCTACGAGCAGTACTTC
CASSFRTETYEQYF
>TRBJ2-1|NA|TRBD1|TRBV19
TGTGCCAGTAGTTGGATGGCGGGACAGGGACGACCTAATGAGCAGTTCTTC
CASSWMAGQGRPNEQFF
>TRBJ1-2|NA|TRBD1|TRBV7-6
TGTGCCAGCAGCTTAGGGACAGGGGGCATCTATGGCTACACCTTC
CASSLGTGGIYGYTF
>TRBJ2-7|few|TRBD1|TRBV28
TGTGCCAGCAGTGGAATGTCGGACAGGGAGTCCTACGAGCAGTACTTC
CASSGMSDRESYEQYF
>TRBJ2-3|NA|NA|TRBV6-5
TGTGCCAGCAGTTCCCTCGGACTGAGCACAGATACGCAGTATTTT
CASSSLGLSTDTQYF
>TRBJ2-5|NA|NA|TRBV29-1
TGCAGCGTTTCCCGCCGGGGATACCAAGAGACCCAGTACTTC
CSVSRRGYQETQYF
>TRBJ2-1|NA|TRBD2|TRBV7-7
TGTGCTAGCAGCTTAGGAGCGGGGGCAACCTACAATGAGCAGTTCTTC
CASSLGAGATYNEQFF
>TRBJ1-5|NA|NA|TRBV4-1
TGCGCCAGCAGTCCTATTGGGGAGGGCAACCAGCCCCAGCATTTT
CASSPIGEGNQPQHF
>TRBJ2-7|NA|TRBD1|TRBV27
TGTGCCAGCAGTTATGTAGGACAGGGCTACGAGCAGTACTTC
CASSYVGQGYEQYF
>TRBJ2-1|NA|TRBD2|TRBV15
TGTGCCACCAGCAGAGAAAAGACTAGCTTTTATGAGCAGTTCTTC
CATSREKTSFYEQFF
>TRBJ1-4|NA|NA|TRBV7-2
TGTGCCAGCAGCAACAAGAAATCTACAGAACTGTTTTTT
CASSNKKSTELFF
>TRBJ1-3|NA|NA|TRBV2
TGTGCCAGCAGGACCGGTCTAGAGGGAAACACCATATATTTT
CASRTGLEGNTIYF
>TRBJ2-7|NA|TRBD2|TRBV19
TGTGCCAGTAGTCCCGGACTAGCGGACTACGAGCAGTACTTC
CASSPGLADYEQYF
>TRBJ2-3|NA|NA|TRBV5-1
TGCGCCAGCAGCTTGAAAGTAGGCGGGCTAGGGAGCACAGATACGCAGTATTTT
CASSLKVGGLGSTDTQYF
>TRBJ1-2|NA|TRBD1|TRBV5-1
TGCGCCAGCAGCTTGGACAGGGGCAACTATGGCTACACCTTC
CASSLDRGNYGYTF
>TRBJ2-7|NA|NA|TRBV7-9
TGTGCCAGCAGCTTAGCTAGCGCGTCCTACGAGCAGTACTTC
CASSLASASYEQYF
>TRBJ1-2|NA|TRBD1|TRBV6-1
TGTGCCAGCAGCACACAGGGGTTAGGCTACACCTTC
CASSTQGLGYTF
>TRBJ1-1|NA|TRBD1|TRBV28
TGTGCCAGCAGGCAACAGGGGGCGAACACTGAAGCTTTCTTT
CASRQQGANTEAFF
>TRBJ1-2|NA|NA|TRBV2
TGTGCCAGCAGCACTGGGGGGGCCGCTTTAGAAGGCTACACCTTC
CASSTGGAALEGYTF
>TRBJ2-5|NA|TRBD1|TRBV2
TGTGCCAGCACCCGGAGGCAGGGGGCCGTGGAGACCCAGTACTTC
CASTRRQGAVETQYF
>TRBJ2-6|NA|NA|TRBV30
TGTATGGTAGTGGGGGCCAACGTCCTGACTTTC
CMVVGANVLTF
>TRBJ1-3|NA|NA|TRBV7-8
TGTGCCAGCAGCCCGTCCCCGAGCTCTGGAAACACCATATATTTT
CASSPSPSSGNTIYF
>TRBJ2-7|NA|NA|TRBV12-2
TGTGCAAGTCGCGGGAAGCGGGGGGCCCCCGCGTACGAGCAGTACTTC
CASRGKRGAPAYEQYF
>TRBJ1-1|NA|NA|TRBV7-9
TGTGCCAGCAGCTCAGGGGAATGGGTGGGCACTGAAGCTTTCTTT
CASSSGEWVGTEAFF
>TRBJ2-1|NA|NA|TRBV19
TGTGCCAGTAGTACACAGGGCAATGAGCAGTTCTTC
CASSTQGNEQFF